This TCR beta chain was recovered during a study of CD8 T cells in ankylosing spondylitis. V shed 1 base and J 6 bases; nucleotides not matched to a gene: 4. The CDR3 is made up of 13 amino acids. Per the germline V gene, CDR1 is DFQATT and CDR2 is SNEGSKA (reference sequence). Each CDR3 protein gets one entry after TCRdb re-called the 5' RACE reads with MiXCR. The top ten hold approximately 4% of the sample, which has about 250,000 distinct CDR3 sequences, roughly 32% seen once. This clonotype was seen at least ten times. The target antigen is unknown. General observations from the study: Reportedly, significant enrichment of disease-linked clones occurred in matched ankylosing spondylitis synovial fluid. Disease-linked clones bore a CD8+ phenotype, appearing relatively rarely in peripheral blood.

The TCR was taken from a male donor with ankylosing spondylitis or in good health (not recorded which). V gene TRBV20-1 combines with J gene TRBJ1-1, with 8 bases that match TRBD1. Sequencing was carried out using blood, either unsorted or a sorted T cell fraction (not recorded which). The CDR3 loop is CSARVIQGAEAFF. As DNA, the CDR3 is TGCAGTGCTAGAGTTATACAGGGGGCTGAAGCTTTCTTT.